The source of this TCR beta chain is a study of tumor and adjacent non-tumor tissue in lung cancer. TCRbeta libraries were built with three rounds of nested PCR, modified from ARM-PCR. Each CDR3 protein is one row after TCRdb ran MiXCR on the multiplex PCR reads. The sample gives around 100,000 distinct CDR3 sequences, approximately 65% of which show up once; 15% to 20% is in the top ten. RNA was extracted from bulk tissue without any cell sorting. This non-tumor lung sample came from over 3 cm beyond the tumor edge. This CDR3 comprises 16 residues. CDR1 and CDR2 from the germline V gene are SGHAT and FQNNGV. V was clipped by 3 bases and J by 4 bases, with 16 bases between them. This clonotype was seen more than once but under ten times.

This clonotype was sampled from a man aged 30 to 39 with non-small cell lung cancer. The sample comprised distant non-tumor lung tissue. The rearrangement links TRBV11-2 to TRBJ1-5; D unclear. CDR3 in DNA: TGTGCCAGCAGCTTTCGTGGGGAAAGTAGTAATCAGCCCCAGCATTTT. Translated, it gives CASSFRGESSNQPQHF.